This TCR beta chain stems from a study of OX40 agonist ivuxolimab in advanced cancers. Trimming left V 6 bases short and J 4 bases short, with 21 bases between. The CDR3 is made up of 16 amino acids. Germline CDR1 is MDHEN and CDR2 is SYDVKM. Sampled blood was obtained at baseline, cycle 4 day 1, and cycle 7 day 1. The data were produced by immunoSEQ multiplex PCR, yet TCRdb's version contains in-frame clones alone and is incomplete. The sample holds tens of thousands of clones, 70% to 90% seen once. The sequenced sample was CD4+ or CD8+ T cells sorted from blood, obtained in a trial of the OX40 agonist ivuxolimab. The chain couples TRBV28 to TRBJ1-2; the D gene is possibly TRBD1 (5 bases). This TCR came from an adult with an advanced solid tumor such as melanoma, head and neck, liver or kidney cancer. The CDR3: CASSYPGGGDAYGYTF. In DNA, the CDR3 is TGTGCCAGCAGCTACCCGGGAGGAGGGGACGCCTATGGCTACACCTTC.